The 12 T cell receptor beta chains in this list originate from one sample, sequenced in a study of response to subunit inactivated influenza vaccine. Using its own MiXCR run on the RT-PCR reads, TCRdb lists one record per CDR3 protein. The sample records some 500,000 distinct CDR3 sequences, about an eighth being singletons. The source material was PBMCs from blood, sampled roughly 6 weeks after vaccination. Receptors were obtained from a man aged 50 to 59 who received an inactivated influenza vaccine.

This clonotype was detected a few times. The genes are TRBV12-3 or TRBV12-4 and TRBJ2-7; no clear D. The V end was cut by 4 bases, the J end by 1 base, with 8 bases between. CDR3 length: 13 residues. The CDR3 bases are TGTGCCAGCAGTTCGGGCCAGTCCTACGAGCAGTACTTC. This encodes CASSSGQSYEQYF.

This clonotype has at least ten counts. J is TRBJ2-3 and V is TRBV29-1; the match to TRBD2 covers 7 bases. The CDR3 length is 16 residues. Germline loops: CDR1 SQVTM, CDR2 ANQGSEA. The V segment lost 0 bases and the J segment 1 base; nucleotides outside the gene matches: 7. CDR3 nucleotide sequence: TGCAGCGTTGAAGATCTTTGGAGCGGGGGCACAGATACGCAGTATTTT. Its translation: CSVEDLWSGGTDTQYF.

This chain connects TRBV18 to TRBJ1-5; D is possibly TRBD1 (6 bases). Germline V lookup: CDR1 KGHSH, CDR2 LQKENI. The CDR3 totals 14 residues. Trimming removed 2 bases at V and 7 bases at J, with 12 bases between. CDR3 sequence (DNA): TGTGCCAGCTCACCAATGGACAGCCGGCAGCCCCAGCATTTT. Protein: CASSPMDSRQPQHF.

This clonotype was picked up many times. The rearrangement joins TRBV10-3 to TRBJ1-2; 7 bases align to TRBD1. The CDR3 extends over 14 amino acids. The trim removed 6 bases at V and 5 bases at J, leaving 9 bases unmatched. The germline V gene has CDR1 ENHRY and CDR2 SYGVKD. The CDR3 loop is CAIRDRTAVYGYTF. The CDR3 nucleotides read TGTGCCATCAGGGACAGGACGGCGGTTTATGGCTACACCTTC.

This clonotype was seen more than once but under ten times. For the CDR3, the DNA is TGTGCCAGCAGTCACAAACTAGCGGGAGGAACCCAGTACTTC. It codes for CASSHKLAGGTQYF. The gene calls are TRBV3-1 and TRBJ2-5, with 12 nucleotides matching TRBD2. Trimming took 6 bases from V and 8 from J; bases not matched to a gene: 7. The CDR3 is made up of 14 amino acids. From germline, CDR1 is LGHDT and CDR2 YNNKEL (reference sequence).

V gene TRBV2 combines with J gene TRBJ2-1; TRBD2 is a possible D gene (5 bases). Germline CDR1 SNHLY, CDR2 FYNNEI. The CDR3 has 12 amino acids. Trimming cost V 3 bases and J 8 bases, with 8 bases left between them. The CDR3 here is CASSDLADEQFF. For the CDR3, the DNA is TGTGCCAGCAGTGACCTAGCAGATGAGCAGTTCTTC.

This clonotype has more than one count but fewer than ten. This chain joins TRBV6-5 and TRBJ2-4, with TRBD2 identical over 8 bases. V lost 4 bases and J lost 0; bases outside the gene matches: 5. The V gene's germline CDR1 is MNHEY and CDR2 SVGAGI. The CDR3 contains 16 residues. CDR3 residues: CASSLGTRGAKNIQYF. CDR3 sequence (DNA): TGTGCCAGCAGTTTGGGGACTAGGGGAGCCAAAAACATTCAGTACTTC.

The chain links TRBV7-2 to TRBJ2-7; the match to TRBD1 covers 9 bases. V shed 2 bases and J 2 bases; nucleotides not matched to a gene: 10. The germline gives CDR1 SGHTA, CDR2 FQGNSA. This CDR3 comprises 17 residues. The CDR3 here is CASSLSYARDRAYEQYF. The CDR3 DNA reads as TGTGCCAGCAGCTTATCTTACGCGCGGGACAGGGCCTACGAGCAGTACTTC.

This chain uses TRBV4-3 with TRBJ2-1; the match to TRBD1 covers 10 bases. Germline trimming cut 1 base from V and 9 bases from J; bases unmatched to any gene: 3. The CDR3 is 14 amino acids. Germline-derived CDR1 and CDR2 are LGHNA and YSLEER. For the CDR3, the DNA is TGCGCCAGCAGCCAAGGACAGGGGGCTGGTGAGCAGTTCTTC. Protein: CASSQGQGAGEQFF.

This clonotype was counted many times. The chain joins TRBV24-1 to TRBJ1-1, with 8 bases that match TRBD1. The germline V gene has CDR1 KGHDR and CDR2 SFDVKD. The junction had 0 bases not matched to a gene; V was cut back by 9 bases and J by 4 bases. The CDR3 runs to 11 residues. In DNA form, the CDR3 reads TGTGCCACCGGACAGGGCACTGAAGCTTTCTTT. This gives the protein CATGQGTEAFF.

Only a few counts were recorded for this clonotype. V is TRBV12-3 or TRBV12-4 and J is TRBJ1-4; 9 nucleotides align to TRBD1. V was pared by 4 bases and J by 7 bases, with 4 bases of the junction left unmatched. The CDR3 is made up of 14 amino acids. In nucleotides, the CDR3 is TGTGCCAGCAGTTGGGGACAGGGTGGTGAAAAACTGTTTTTT. It specifies CASSWGQGGEKLFF.

On this clonotype: At one of its ends the junction is not consistent with the germline gene, which may arise from a read error. The chain has TRBV12-3 or TRBV12-4 and TRBJ2-7, with D perhaps assigned TRBD1 or TRBD2 (5 bases each). This CDR3 contains 19 residues. CDR3 nucleotide sequence: TGTGCCCGCAGTTCCTATATTTTGGCGACTAAGGGGTTTTCCTACGAGCAGTACTTC. This gives the protein CARSSYILATKGFSYEQYF.